This record looks at one T cell receptor (beta chain) sequence and its context. This sample was taken from a study of control samples from healthy donors and cancer patients. Deletions cut 4 bases from V and 0 bases from J, with 7 bases between. Germline lookup yields CDR1 LNHDA and CDR2 SQIVND (reference sequence). The CDR3 totals 13 residues. The method was immunoSEQ multiplex PCR; TCRdb's version includes in-frame clones alone and lacks a portion of them. This table holds about 130,000 clones, about 90% found once. The sequencing input was blood. The chain is built from TRBV19 and TRBJ2-7, with D tentatively TRBD1 or TRBD2 (5 bases each). The receptor's source is a man aged 18-30 years in good health. DNA of the CDR3: TGTGCCAGTAGTAATGGGGGCTCCTACGAGCAGTACTTC. It translates to CASSNGGSYEQYF.